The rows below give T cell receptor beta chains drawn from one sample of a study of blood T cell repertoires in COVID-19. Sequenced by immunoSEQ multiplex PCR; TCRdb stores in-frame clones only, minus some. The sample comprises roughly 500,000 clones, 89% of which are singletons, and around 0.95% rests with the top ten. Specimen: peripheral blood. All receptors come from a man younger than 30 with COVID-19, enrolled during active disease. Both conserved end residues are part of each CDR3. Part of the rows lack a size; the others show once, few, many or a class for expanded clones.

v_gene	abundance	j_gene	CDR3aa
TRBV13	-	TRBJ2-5	CASSLVGASETQYF
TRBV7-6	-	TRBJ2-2	CASSLGLAGASGELFF
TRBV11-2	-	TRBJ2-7	CASSVPKPPYEQYF
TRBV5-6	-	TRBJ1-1	CASSLLAGLEAFF
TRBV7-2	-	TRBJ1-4	CASSFEQGVRIEKLFF
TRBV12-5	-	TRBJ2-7	CASGPPDRDAAEQYF
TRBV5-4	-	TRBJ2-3	CASSLFGSVSDTQYF
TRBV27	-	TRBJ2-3	CASRETDTQYF
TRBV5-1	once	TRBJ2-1	CASSLGSSSYNEQFF
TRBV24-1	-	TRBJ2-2	CATRRAGNTGELFF
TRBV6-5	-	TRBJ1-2	CASSTGHGTDGYTF
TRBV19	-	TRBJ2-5	CASSIVDMYTFYQETQYF
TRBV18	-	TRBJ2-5	CASSPVLSETQYF
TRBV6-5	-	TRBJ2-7	CASSYSAVSYEQYF
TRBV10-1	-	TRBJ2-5	CASSESGTGGETQYF
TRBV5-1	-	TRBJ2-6	CASSLTTGGSLSGANVLTF
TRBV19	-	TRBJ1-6	CASSTKSGANDSPLHF
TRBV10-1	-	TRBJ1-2	CASSESPGDGYTF
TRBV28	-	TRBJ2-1	CASSPGTSGRPLNEQFF
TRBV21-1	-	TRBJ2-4	CASSKGRPLAKNIQYF
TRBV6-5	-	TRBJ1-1	CASSYGDRGNTEAFF
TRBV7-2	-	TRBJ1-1	CASSLGGLNTEAFF
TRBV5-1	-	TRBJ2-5	CASSSRSGSETQYF
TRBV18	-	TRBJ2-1	CASSPPTGQGHYNEQFF
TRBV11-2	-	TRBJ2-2	CASSPGLAGGAGELFF
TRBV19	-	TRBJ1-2	CASRSGLYGYTF
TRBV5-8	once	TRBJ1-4	CASSETGVALNEKLFF
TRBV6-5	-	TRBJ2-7	CASSRAGASYEQYF
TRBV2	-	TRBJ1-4	CASSRATGGRPSTNEKLFF
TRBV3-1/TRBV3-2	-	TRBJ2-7	CASSRGTADSSYEQYF
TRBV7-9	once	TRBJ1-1	CASSTLDRNIEAFF
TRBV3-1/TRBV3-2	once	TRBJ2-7	CASSQRSSDRLDPDEQYF
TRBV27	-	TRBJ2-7	CASSRDRGYEQYF
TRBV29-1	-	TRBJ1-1	CSVGGHGATEAFF
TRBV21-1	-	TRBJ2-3	CASSEHQTSGRARRTDTQYF
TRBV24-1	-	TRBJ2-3	CATGRGGTDTQYF
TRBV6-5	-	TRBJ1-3	CASRETGANTIYF
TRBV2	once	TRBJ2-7	CASRGLGPYEQYF
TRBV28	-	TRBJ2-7	CASSLITSPTSYEQYF
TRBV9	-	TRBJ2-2	CASSADGLNTGELFF
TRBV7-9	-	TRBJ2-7	CASSFGGRALGEQYF
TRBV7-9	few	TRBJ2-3	CAASRGGLSDTQYF
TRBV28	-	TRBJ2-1	CASSFGTGSYNEQFF
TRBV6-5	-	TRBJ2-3	CASSLTSGRPDTQYF
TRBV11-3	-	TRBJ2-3	CASSFLSVNTQYF
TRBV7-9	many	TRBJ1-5	CASSFNGNQPQHF
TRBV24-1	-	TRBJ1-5	CATSEGQFNQPQHF